This T cell receptor (beta chain) was identified in a study of regulatory T cells in long-lasting Graves disease. Regarding the study as a whole: Graves' patients with persistent disease showed TCR diversity lower than patients newly diagnosed.

The CDR3 spans 15 residues. With 8 bases removed from V and 0 bases from J, the gap between germline ends came to 11 bases. CDR1 and CDR2 from the germline V gene are MNHNS and SASEGT. The time point is: newly diagnosed GD, antithyroid drugs for less than 3 months. Extracted PBMC RNA gave rise to the TCR library. Arm-PCR of CDR3 regions with iRepertoire HTBI primers generated TCR beta libraries. Under the authors' procedure: The study identified roughly 59 TRBV and some 15 TRBJ segments across samples. A single record per CDR3 protein comes from TCRdb applying MiXCR to the multiplex PCR reads. These V and J calls are TCRdb output, not the study's own analysis. The sample shows approximately 490,000 distinct CDR3 sequences, about 17% of them seen only once. This clonotype came up a few times. Antigen unknown. The data also belong to a second study, concerning T cells in Graves' hyperthyroidism and ophthalmopathy. From that second work: Stable hyperthyroidism: no ophthalmopathy progression over 18 months of follow-up. Among the patients, aged 18 to 65, hyperthyroidism was newly diagnosed and had lasted under 2 months.

The chain joins TRBV6-1 to TRBJ2-6, with D perhaps being TRBD1 or TRBD2 (5 bases each). The TCR was taken from a man in his forties or fifties with Graves disease. The material sequenced was peripheral blood mononuclear cells (PBMCs), taken at new diagnosis, from a patient treated with antithyroid drugs. CDR3 residues: CASRLGGSGANVLTF. The CDR3 DNA reads TGTGCCAGCCGCCTTGGGGGCTCTGGGGCCAACGTCCTGACTTTC.